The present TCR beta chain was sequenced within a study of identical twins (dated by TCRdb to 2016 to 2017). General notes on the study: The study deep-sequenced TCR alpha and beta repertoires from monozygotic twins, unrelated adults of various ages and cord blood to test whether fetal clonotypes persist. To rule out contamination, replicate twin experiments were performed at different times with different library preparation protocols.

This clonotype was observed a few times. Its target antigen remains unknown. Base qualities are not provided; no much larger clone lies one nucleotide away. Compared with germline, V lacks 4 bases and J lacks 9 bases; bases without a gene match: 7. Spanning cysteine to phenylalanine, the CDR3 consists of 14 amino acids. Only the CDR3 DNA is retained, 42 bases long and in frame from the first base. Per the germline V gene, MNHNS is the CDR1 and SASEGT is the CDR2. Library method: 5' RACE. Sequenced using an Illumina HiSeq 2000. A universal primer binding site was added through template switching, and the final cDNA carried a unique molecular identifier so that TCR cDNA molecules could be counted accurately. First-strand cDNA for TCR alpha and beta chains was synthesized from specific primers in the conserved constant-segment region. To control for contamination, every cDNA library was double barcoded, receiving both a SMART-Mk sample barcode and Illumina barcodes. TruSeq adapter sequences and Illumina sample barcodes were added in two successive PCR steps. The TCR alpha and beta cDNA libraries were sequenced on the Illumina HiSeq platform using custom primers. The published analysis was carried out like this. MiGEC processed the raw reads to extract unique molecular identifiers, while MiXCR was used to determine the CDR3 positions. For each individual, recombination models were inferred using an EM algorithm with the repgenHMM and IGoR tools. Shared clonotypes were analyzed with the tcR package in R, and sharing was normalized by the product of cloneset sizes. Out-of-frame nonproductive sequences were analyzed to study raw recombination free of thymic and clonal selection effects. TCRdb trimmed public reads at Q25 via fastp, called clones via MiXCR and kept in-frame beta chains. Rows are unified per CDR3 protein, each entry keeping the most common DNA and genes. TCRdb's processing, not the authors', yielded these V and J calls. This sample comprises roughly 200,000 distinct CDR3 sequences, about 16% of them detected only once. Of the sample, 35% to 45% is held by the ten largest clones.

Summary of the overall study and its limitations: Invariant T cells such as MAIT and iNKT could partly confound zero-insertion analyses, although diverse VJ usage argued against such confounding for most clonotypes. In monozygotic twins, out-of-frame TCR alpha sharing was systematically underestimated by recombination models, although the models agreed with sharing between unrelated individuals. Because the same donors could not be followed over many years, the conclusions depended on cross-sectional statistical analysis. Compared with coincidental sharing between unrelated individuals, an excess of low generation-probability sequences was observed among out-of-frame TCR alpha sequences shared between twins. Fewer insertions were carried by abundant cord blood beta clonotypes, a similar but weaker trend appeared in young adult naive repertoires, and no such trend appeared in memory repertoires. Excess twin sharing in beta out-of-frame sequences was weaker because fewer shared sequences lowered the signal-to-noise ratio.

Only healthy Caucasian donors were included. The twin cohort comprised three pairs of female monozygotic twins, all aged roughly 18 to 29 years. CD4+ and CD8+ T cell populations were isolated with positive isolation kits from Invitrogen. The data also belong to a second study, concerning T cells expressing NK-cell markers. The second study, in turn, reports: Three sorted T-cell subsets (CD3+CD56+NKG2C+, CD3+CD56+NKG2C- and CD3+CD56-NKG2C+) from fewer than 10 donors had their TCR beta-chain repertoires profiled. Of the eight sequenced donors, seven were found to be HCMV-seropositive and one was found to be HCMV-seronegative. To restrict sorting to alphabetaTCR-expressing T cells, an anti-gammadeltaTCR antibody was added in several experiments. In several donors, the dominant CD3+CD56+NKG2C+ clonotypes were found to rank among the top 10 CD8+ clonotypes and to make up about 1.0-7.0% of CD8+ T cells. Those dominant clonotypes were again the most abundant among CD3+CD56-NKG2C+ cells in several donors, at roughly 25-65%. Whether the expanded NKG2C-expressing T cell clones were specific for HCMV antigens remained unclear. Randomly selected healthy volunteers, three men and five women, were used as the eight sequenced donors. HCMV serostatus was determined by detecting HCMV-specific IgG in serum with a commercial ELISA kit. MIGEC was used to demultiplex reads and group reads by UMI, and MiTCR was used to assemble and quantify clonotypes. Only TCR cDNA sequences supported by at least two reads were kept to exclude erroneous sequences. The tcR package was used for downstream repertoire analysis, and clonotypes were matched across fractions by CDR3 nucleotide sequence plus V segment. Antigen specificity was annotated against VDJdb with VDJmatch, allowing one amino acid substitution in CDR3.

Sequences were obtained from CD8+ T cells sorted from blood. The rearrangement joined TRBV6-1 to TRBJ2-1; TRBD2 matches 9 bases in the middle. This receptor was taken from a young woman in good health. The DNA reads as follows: TGTGCCAGCAGTGTGGGCGGGGGGGCCTTTGAGCAGTTCTTC. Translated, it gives CASSVGGGAFEQFF.